Presented here are 2 T cell receptor beta chains from one specimen sequenced in a study of blood T cell repertoires in COVID-19. Assay: immunoSEQ multiplex PCR; the TCRdb copy retains only in-frame clones and omits some. This sample has roughly 90,000 clones, with approximately 80% found just once. Sequencing was carried out using peripheral blood. These receptors all come from a woman in her 70s with acute or convalescent COVID-19.

A few counts support this clone. The chain is built from TRBV5-1 and TRBJ2-7; 11 nucleotides align to TRBD2. The V segment lost 2 bases and the J segment 7 bases; nucleotides outside the gene matches: 5. This CDR3 has 14 residues. CDR1 and CDR2 (germline): SGHRS, YFSETQ. This CDR3 reads CASSFSLAGGEQYF. CDR3 bases: TGCGCCAGCAGCTTTTCCCTAGCGGGAGGTGAGCAGTACTTC. The full variable domain, completed using reference TRBV5-1 and TRBJ2-7, is KAGVTQTPRYLIKTRGQQVTLSCSPISGHRSVSWYQQTPGQGLQFLFEYFSETQRNKGNFPGRFSGRQFSNSRSEMNVSTLELGDSALYLCASSFSLAGGEQYFGPGTRLTVT.

CDR3 residues: CASRRTGGSNEQFF. The DNA of the CDR3 is TGTGCCAGCCGGCGGACAGGGGGCTCTAATGAGCAGTTCTTC. This rearrangement joins TRBV6-5 to TRBJ2-1, with 11 positions matching TRBD1. The CDR3 sequence is 14 residues long. The ends lost 8 bases at V and 7 bases at J; junction bases unmatched: 7. CDR1 and CDR2 from the germline V gene are MNHEY and SVGAGI.